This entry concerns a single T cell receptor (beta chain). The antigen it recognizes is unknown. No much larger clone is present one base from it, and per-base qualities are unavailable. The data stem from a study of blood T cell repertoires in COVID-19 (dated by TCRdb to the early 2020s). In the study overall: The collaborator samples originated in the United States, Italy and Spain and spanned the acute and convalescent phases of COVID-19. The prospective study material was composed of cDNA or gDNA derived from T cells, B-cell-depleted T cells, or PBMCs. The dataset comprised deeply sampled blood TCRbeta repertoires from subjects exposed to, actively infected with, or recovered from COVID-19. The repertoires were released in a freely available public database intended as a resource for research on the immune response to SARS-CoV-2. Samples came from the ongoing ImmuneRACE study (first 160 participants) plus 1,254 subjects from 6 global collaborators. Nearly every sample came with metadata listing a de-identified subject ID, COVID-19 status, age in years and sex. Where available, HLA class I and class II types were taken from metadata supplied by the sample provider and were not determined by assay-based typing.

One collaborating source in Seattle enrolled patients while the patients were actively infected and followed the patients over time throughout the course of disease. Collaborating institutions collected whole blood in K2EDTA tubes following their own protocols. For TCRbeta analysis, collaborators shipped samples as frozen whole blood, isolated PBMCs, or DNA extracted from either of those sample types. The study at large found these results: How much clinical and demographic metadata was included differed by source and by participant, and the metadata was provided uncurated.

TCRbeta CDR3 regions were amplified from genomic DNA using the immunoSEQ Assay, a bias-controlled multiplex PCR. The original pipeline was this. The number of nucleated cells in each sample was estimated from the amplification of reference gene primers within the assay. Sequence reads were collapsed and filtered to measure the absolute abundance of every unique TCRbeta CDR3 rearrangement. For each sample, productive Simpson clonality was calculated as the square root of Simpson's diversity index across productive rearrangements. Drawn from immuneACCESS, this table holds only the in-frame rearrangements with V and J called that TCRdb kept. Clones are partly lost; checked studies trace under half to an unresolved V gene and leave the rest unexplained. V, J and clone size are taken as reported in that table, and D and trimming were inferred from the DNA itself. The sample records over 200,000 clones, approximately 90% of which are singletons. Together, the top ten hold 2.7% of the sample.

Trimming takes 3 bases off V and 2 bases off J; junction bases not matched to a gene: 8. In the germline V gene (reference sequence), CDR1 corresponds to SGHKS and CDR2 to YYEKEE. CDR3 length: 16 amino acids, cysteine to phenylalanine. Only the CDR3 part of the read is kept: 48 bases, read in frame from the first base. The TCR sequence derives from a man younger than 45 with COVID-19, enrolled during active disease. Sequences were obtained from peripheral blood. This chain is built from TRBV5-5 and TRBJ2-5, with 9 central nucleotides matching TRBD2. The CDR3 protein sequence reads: CASSSSTSGPQETQYF. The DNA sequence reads TGTGCCAGCAGCTCGTCTACTAGCGGGCCACAAGAGACCCAGTACTTC.